These 16 T cell receptor beta chains came from one sample sequenced in a study of T cell responses to AZD1222 COVID-19 vaccine. The repertoire was sequenced with immunoSEQ multiplex PCR; TCRdb's copy has only in-frame clones and lacks some. The sample includes roughly 150,000 clones, about 90% of them seen just once. The source material was peripheral blood, sampled 28 days after the second AZD1222 dose. These receptors all come from an adult who received the AZD1222 COVID-19 vaccine.

The chain is built from TRBV7-3 and TRBJ2-2, with 8 bases that match TRBD2. V was clipped by 2 bases and J by 2 bases; unmatched bases: 7. Germline V gene lookup returns CDR1 SGHTA and CDR2 FQGTGA. The CDR3 contains 17 residues. The CDR3 reads CASSLSGGGPNTGELFF. The DNA for the CDR3 is TGTGCCAGCAGCTTATCCGGCGGGGGGCCCAACACCGGGGAGCTGTTTTTT.

This clone was observed a single time. The chain carries TRBV2 and TRBJ1-2; D gene ambiguous. Trimming took 4 bases from V and 4 from J, leaving 10 bases between them. This CDR3 has 13 amino acids. The V gene's germline CDR1 is SNHLY and CDR2 FYNNEI. The CDR3 nucleotides read TGTGCCAGCAGTGTTTGGCAAGCCTATGGCTACACCTTC. Protein sequence: CASSVWQAYGYTF. The full variable domain, completed using reference TRBV2 and TRBJ1-2, is EPEVTQTPSHQVTQMGQEVILRCVPISNHLYFYWYRQILGQKVEFLVSFYNNEISEKSEIFDDQFSVERPDGSNFTLKIRSTKLEDSAMYFCASSVWQAYGYTFGSGTRLTVV.

This clone was observed a handful of times. This sequence joins TRBV30 and TRBJ1-3; D ambiguous. Trimming stripped 5 bases from V and 2 bases from J, with 13 bases between. The CDR3 has 14 residues. Per germline, CDR1 GTSNPN and CDR2 SVGIG (reference sequence). The CDR3 is CAWDLRPAGNTIYF. CDR3 sequence (DNA): TGTGCCTGGGACCTCAGACCGGCTGGAAACACCATATATTTT.

J is TRBJ2-1 and V is TRBV3-1 (or the pseudogene TRBV3-2); 13 bases match TRBD2. From germline, CDR1 is LGHDT and CDR2 YNNKEL (reference sequence). V trimming: 1 base; J trimming: 0 bases; junction bases outside the gene matches: 12. CDR3 length equals 21 residues. This CDR3 is CASSQAGWTSGGKSSYNEQFF. The CDR3 DNA reads TGTGCCAGCAGCCAAGCGGGGTGGACTAGCGGGGGAAAGAGCTCCTACAATGAGCAGTTCTTC.

This clone was observed a single time. V and J are TRBV12-5 and TRBJ2-3, with 7 bases matching TRBD2. The ends lost 6 bases at V and 4 bases at J; junction bases unmatched: 7. In germline, CDR1 is LGHNT, CDR2 FRNRAP. This CDR3 is built from 14 residues. The CDR3 DNA follows: TGTGCTAGTGGCCTGAGCGGGAATCCAGATACGCAGTATTTT. It yields the protein CASGLSGNPDTQYF. Complete variable domain (other parts from reference TRBV12-5 and TRBJ2-3): DARVTQTPRHKVTEMGQEVTMRCQPILGHNTVFWYRQTMMQGLELLAYFRNRAPLDDSGMPKDRFSAEMPDATLATLKIQPSEPRDSAVYFCASGLSGNPDTQYFGPGTRLTVL.

This chain joins TRBV11-3 and TRBJ2-5, with D unresolved. The CDR3 has 15 amino acids. Germline V lookup: CDR1 SGHNT, CDR2 YENEEA. V was clipped by 1 base and J by 0 bases, with 9 bases between them. DNA for the CDR3: TGTGCCAGCAGCTTAGGGACCAAAAACCAAGAGACCCAGTACTTC. Protein: CASSLGTKNQETQYF.

The chain employs TRBV7-3 and TRBJ2-7; D not certain. Trimming removed 5 bases at V and 4 bases at J, with 9 bases between. This CDR3 spans 12 amino acids. The germline CDR1 and CDR2 sequences are SGHTA and FQGTGA. CDR3 amino acids: CASSPDGYEQYF. Written as DNA, the CDR3 is TGTGCCAGCAGCCCAGACGGTTACGAGCAGTACTTC.

This chain links TRBV7-2 with TRBJ2-7; D might be TRBD1 or TRBD2, each matching 6 bases. V lost 4 bases and J 4 bases, leaving 26 bases between the germline ends. CDR1 and CDR2 from the germline V gene are SGHTA and FQGNSA. The CDR3 covers 18 residues. The CDR3 here is CASSYTTGFGLGLYEQYF. The CDR3 nucleotides are TGTGCCAGCAGCTATACCACAGGGTTTGGGCTGGGACTGTACGAGCAGTACTTC.

The gene calls are TRBV28 and TRBJ1-2, with D hard to call. Trimming left V 8 bases short and J 6 bases short, with 13 bases between. The CDR3 runs 12 residues. Germline V lookup: CDR1 MDHEN, CDR2 SYDVKM. CDR3 nucleotide sequence: TGTGCCAGCTTTAGGCAGCCGGATGGCTACACCTTC. Translation gives CASFRQPDGYTF.

The J gene is TRBJ2-5, the V gene TRBV20-1; D tentatively reads TRBD1 or TRBD2 (6 bases each). CDR3 length: 10 residues. V was pared by 5 bases and J by 9 bases, with 10 bases between. CDR1 is DFQATT, CDR2 SNEGSKA, per germline (reference sequence). The CDR3 region is CSAPRGAQYF. The DNA for the CDR3 is TGCAGTGCTCCTAGGGGGGCCCAGTACTTC.

The gene calls are TRBV5-1 and TRBJ2-7; 9 bases fit TRBD1. After removal of 1 base from V and 6 bases from J, the junction contained 8 bases not matched to a gene. CDR3 size: 15 residues. Germline V gene lookup returns CDR1 SGHRS and CDR2 YFSETQ. CDR3 nucleotide sequence: TGCGCCAGCAGCTTGTCACCGGGACAGGGTCGCGAGCAGTACTTC. This sequence encodes CASSLSPGQGREQYF.

The chain combines TRBV28 with TRBJ2-1; D not certain. The germline CDR1 and CDR2 sequences are MDHEN and SYDVKM. The CDR3 has 14 residues. V was pared by 2 bases and J by 7 bases, with 12 bases between. The CDR3 loop reads CASSLQSTGNEQFF. CDR3 nucleotide sequence: TGTGCCAGCAGTTTACAGTCCACTGGGAATGAGCAGTTCTTC.

This clone was detected once. V is TRBV7-9 and J is TRBJ1-3, with D perhaps matching TRBD1 (6 bases). This CDR3 has 15 residues. CDR1 is SEHNR, CDR2 FQNEAQ, per germline (reference sequence). The V end lost 5 bases, the J end lost 1 base, and 12 bases lay between the germline ends. The CDR3 nucleotides are TGTGCCAGCAGCAAACAGGGTGCGTCTGGAAACACCATATATTTT. It translates to CASSKQGASGNTIYF.

V and J are TRBV4-1 and TRBJ1-2, with 9 bases fitting TRBD1. V was pared by 6 bases and J by 9 bases, with 11 bases of the junction left unmatched. The CDR3 runs to 14 residues. The germline CDR1 and CDR2 sequences are MGHRA and YSYEKL. DNA for the CDR3: TGCGCCAGCAGTTGGGACAGGGAGGTTGGTAGCTACACCTTC. This gives the protein CASSWDREVGSYTF.

This chain connects TRBV19 to TRBJ1-5; 9 nucleotides match TRBD1. Germline-derived CDR1 and CDR2 are LNHDA and SQIVND (reference sequence). V trimming: 5 bases; J trimming: 0 bases; junction bases outside the gene matches: 11. The CDR3 is made up of 18 amino acids. The CDR3 here is CASSQHTTGGNSNQPQHF. CDR3 nucleotides: TGTGCCAGTAGTCAGCATACGACAGGGGGGAATAGCAATCAGCCCCAGCATTTT.

The genes are TRBV5-4 and TRBJ1-1; D is unresolved. The CDR3 sequence is 14 residues long. With 4 bases removed from V and 1 base from J, the gap between germline ends came to 11 bases. Germline loops: CDR1 SGHNT, CDR2 YYREEE (reference sequence). CDR3 loop: CASSLAAANTEAFF. The CDR3 bases are TGTGCCAGCAGCCTCGCTGCAGCGAACACTGAAGCTTTCTTT.